The 23 T cell receptor beta chains presented below share a single source sample, sequenced in a study of technical replicates of blood from a handful of donors. Assay: immunoSEQ multiplex PCR; the TCRdb copy retains only in-frame clones and omits some. The sample has some 54,000 clones; about 94% are singletons. Specimen: PBMCs. The receptors stem from a human donor in good health. Some clones in this sample may be carry-over from other donors' samples.

The chain links TRBV5-1 to TRBJ1-6; D might be TRBD1 (6 bases). The germline gives CDR1 SGHRS, CDR2 YFSETQ. V lost 0 bases, J lost 7 bases, and 14 bases lay in between. CDR3 length equals 16 residues. The CDR3 bases are TGCGCCAGCAGCTTGGATGCGACAGGCAACAATTCACCCCTCCACTTT. This sequence encodes CASSLDATGNNSPLHF. The full variable domain, in which reference TRBV5-1 and TRBJ1-6 provide the parts outside the CDR3, is KAGVTQTPRYLIKTRGQQVTLSCSPISGHRSVSWYQQTPGQGLQFLFEYFSETQRNKGNFPGRFSGRQFSNSRSEMNVSTLELGDSALYLCASSLDATGNNSPLHFGNGTRLTVT.

This clone appeared a single time. The rearrangement joins TRBV9 to TRBJ2-1; D is possibly TRBD2 (5 bases). Between the trimmed V and J ends, which lost 0 bases and 9 bases, there was a span of 10 bases. In germline, CDR1 is SGDLS, CDR2 YYNGEE. This CDR3 contains 13 residues. The CDR3: CASSVVGGLEQFF. The CDR3, as DNA: TGTGCCAGCAGCGTAGTAGGAGGTCTTGAGCAGTTCTTC.

The V call is TRBV6-6, the J call TRBJ2-2, with D unclear. The germline V and J ends were trimmed by 6 bases and 1 base, with 6 bases remaining between them. The germline gives CDR1 MNHNY, CDR2 SVGAGI (reference sequence). The CDR3 has 13 amino acids. Here the CDR3 reads CASRRLNTGELFF. The DNA of the CDR3 is TGTGCCAGCAGAAGACTGAACACCGGGGAGCTGTTTTTT.

The rearrangement uses TRBV9 and TRBJ1-4; TRBD1 matches 7 bases. The CDR3 is 15 residues long. Germline V gene data show CDR1 as SGDLS and CDR2 as YYNGEE. Trimming removed 0 bases from V and 7 bases from J; junction bases left unmatched: 6. The CDR3 DNA sequence: TGTGCCAGCAGCGTAGAAGACAGGGCGGTTGAAAAACTGTTTTTT. Residues: CASSVEDRAVEKLFF.

The chain employs TRBV15 and TRBJ1-1; 7 nucleotides align to TRBD1. In germline, CDR1 is LNHNV, CDR2 YYDKDF (reference sequence). V was clipped by 0 bases and J by 11 bases; unmatched bases: 3. This CDR3 is built from 12 residues. This CDR3 is CATSRDRGRAFF. The CDR3 DNA follows: TGTGCCACCAGCAGAGACAGGGGGAGGGCTTTCTTT.

The chain recombines TRBV11-2 with TRBJ2-2; possibly TRBD1 for D (6 bases). This CDR3 contains 14 residues. Germline V gives CDR1 SGHAT, CDR2 FQNNGV. V was shortened by 4 bases and J by 6 bases, with 12 bases between the two germline ends. The CDR3 sequence: CASSSNRAPGELFF. CDR3 sequence (DNA): TGTGCCAGCAGCTCTAACAGGGCCCCCGGGGAGCTGTTTTTT.

The chain is built from TRBV6-5 and TRBJ2-7; TRBD2 matches at 9 bases. The germline V gene encodes CDR1 MNHEY and CDR2 SVGAGI. With 5 bases clipped from V and 4 bases from J, the junction kept 6 bases outside the gene matches. CDR3 size: 14 residues. The CDR3 DNA sequence: TGTGCCAGCAGTGGCCCGGGACTAGCATACGAGCAGTACTTC. Protein: CASSGPGLAYEQYF.

The chain is built from TRBV10-2 and TRBJ1-3; D is unresolved. Deletions cut 3 bases from V and 1 base from J, with 10 bases between. Germline V gene data show CDR1 as WSHSY and CDR2 as SAAADI. The CDR3 runs 15 residues. CDR3 sequence: CASSDRRRSGNTIYF. DNA of the CDR3: TGCGCCAGCAGTGACAGGAGGAGATCTGGAAACACCATATATTTT.

The rearrangement links TRBV30 to TRBJ1-2; D unresolved. V lost 6 bases, J lost 5 bases, and 16 bases lay in between. CDR1 and CDR2 from the germline V gene are GTSNPN and SVGIG (reference sequence). The CDR3 runs to 13 residues. DNA of the CDR3: TGTGCCTGCGCCTTTGGCAGGTTTTATGGCTACACCTTC. Its translation is CACAFGRFYGYTF.

The chain has TRBV11-2 and TRBJ2-2; 12 nucleotides match TRBD2. With 5 bases clipped from V and 6 bases from J, the junction kept 7 bases outside the gene matches. Per germline, CDR1 SGHAT and CDR2 FQNNGV. The CDR3 sequence is 16 residues long. CDR3 loop: CASSPWTSGMAGELFF. The CDR3 DNA sequence: TGTGCCAGCAGCCCGTGGACTAGCGGGATGGCCGGGGAGCTGTTTTTT.

The V call is TRBV7-6, the J call TRBJ2-1; TRBD2 agrees at 12 bases. Trimming cost V 2 bases and J 4 bases; bases outside gene matches: 9. The CDR3 has 18 amino acids. The germline CDR1 and CDR2 sequences are SGHVS and FNYEAQ. The CDR3 DNA reads as TGTGCCAGCAGCTTAACCCGCCCTAGCGGGGGGGGATACAATGAGCAGTTCTTC. It translates to CASSLTRPSGGGYNEQFF.

CDR3 nucleotides: TGCGCCAGCAGCACCACTAGCGGGGGGTTGTCGAATGAGCAGTTCTTC. Translation gives CASSTTSGGLSNEQFF. J is TRBJ2-1 and V is TRBV5-1, with TRBD2 matching over 12 bases. Germline values: CDR1 SGHRS, CDR2 YFSETQ. Trimming cost V 4 bases and J 7 bases; bases outside gene matches: 9. The CDR3 totals 16 residues. Looking up the rest from reference TRBV5-1 and TRBJ2-1 gives the full variable domain: KAGVTQTPRYLIKTRGQQVTLSCSPISGHRSVSWYQQTPGQGLQFLFEYFSETQRNKGNFPGRFSGRQFSNSRSEMNVSTLELGDSALYLCASSTTSGGLSNEQFFGPGTRLTVL.

The V gene is TRBV6-5, the J gene TRBJ2-7; a weak D match, TRBD1 (6 bases). Germline values: CDR1 MNHEY, CDR2 SVGAGI. V dropped 3 bases and J dropped 5 bases, with 17 bases sitting between them. The length of the CDR3 is 15 residues. In nucleotides, the CDR3 is TGTGCCAGCAGTTATCGAACAGGGAATCGACACGAGCAGTACTTC. It encodes CASSYRTGNRHEQYF.

The chain links TRBV10-3 to TRBJ1-5; unclear D gene. The CDR3 sequence is 12 residues long. Germline V CDR1 and CDR2: ENHRY, SYGVKD. The V and J ends lost 6 bases and 0 bases respectively, with 3 bases between them. The CDR3, as DNA: TGTGCCATCAGCGTTAGCAATCAGCCCCAGCATTTT. Amino acids: CAISVSNQPQHF.

The chain links TRBV4-2 to TRBJ1-4, with D possibly TRBD1 on 6 matching bases. The CDR3 contains 16 residues. Deletions cut 4 bases from V and 5 bases from J, with 17 bases between. Germline V CDR1 and CDR2: LGHNA, YNFKEQ. The CDR3 DNA is TGTGCCAGCAGCCGGAGCCCAGGGGCTCGAAATGAAAAACTGTTTTTT. Translating it yields CASSRSPGARNEKLFF.

The chain has TRBV15 and TRBJ2-1, with TRBD2 matching over 7 bases. Germline loops: CDR1 LNHNV, CDR2 YYDKDF (reference sequence). CDR3 length equals 17 residues. V gave up 2 bases and J gave up 3 bases; unmatched junction bases: 10. The CDR3 sequence is CATSRLAGGGSYNEQFF. CDR3 sequence (DNA): TGTGCCACCAGCAGACTTGCCGGAGGCGGGAGCTACAATGAGCAGTTCTTC.

This clone was seen repeatedly, ten times or more. The chain couples TRBV4-3 to TRBJ2-4; a possible D gene is TRBD1 (6 bases). The CDR3 totals 15 residues. Per the germline V gene, CDR1 is LGHNA and CDR2 is YSLEER. Trimming stripped 0 bases from V and 8 bases from J, with 14 bases between. The CDR3 sequence is CASSQELQGRDIQYF. Here the CDR3 DNA reads TGCGCCAGCAGCCAAGAGCTACAGGGACGGGACATTCAGTACTTC.

V gene TRBV2 combines with J gene TRBJ2-4; D is possibly TRBD2 (6 bases). CDR3 size: 16 residues. V was trimmed by 5 bases and J by 1 base, leaving 15 bases between them. Germline loops: CDR1 SNHLY, CDR2 FYNNEI. The CDR3 nucleotides are TGTGCCAGCAGTTTAAAGCGGGTTGGGGCCAAAAACATTCAGTACTTC. Encoded protein: CASSLKRVGAKNIQYF.

V and J are TRBV5-4 and TRBJ1-1; TRBD1 agrees at 9 bases. Germline CDR1 is SGHNT and CDR2 is YYREEE (reference sequence). This CDR3 region has 17 residues. V was pared by 3 bases and J by 5 bases, with 14 bases of the junction left unmatched. The CDR3 sequence: CASSSPTGGGRPTEAFF. The CDR3 DNA follows: TGTGCCAGCAGCTCCCCTACAGGGGGCGGTAGACCAACTGAAGCTTTCTTT.

This CDR3 reads CASSPMAGDYGYTF. The CDR3 DNA reads as TGTGCCAGCAGCCCTATGGCGGGCGACTATGGCTACACCTTC. This sequence joins TRBV7-2 and TRBJ1-2; no clear D gene. V was clipped by 5 bases and J by 3 bases, with 13 bases between them. The CDR3 contains 14 residues. Germline V CDR1 and CDR2: SGHTA, FQGNSA.

The chain links TRBV9 to TRBJ2-1; TRBD2 matches 9 bases. V dropped 2 bases and J dropped 7; count of bases not matched to a gene: 7. Germline values: CDR1 SGDLS, CDR2 YYNGEE. CDR3 size: 15 residues. The CDR3 DNA is TGTGCCAGCAGCGTGGGCGGGGGGGCCGGGAATGAGCAGTTCTTC. Residues: CASSVGGGAGNEQFF. Full variable domain (missing parts from reference TRBV9 and TRBJ2-1): DSGVTQTPKHLITATGQRVTLRCSPRSGDLSVYWYQQSLDQGLQFLIQYYNGEERAKGNILERFSAQQFPDLHSELNLSSLELGDSALYFCASSVGGGAGNEQFFGPGTRLTVL.

The chain recombines TRBV2 with TRBJ1-2; D is undetermined. This CDR3 has 16 amino acids. From germline, CDR1 is SNHLY and CDR2 FYNNEI. Trimming left V 3 bases short and J 7 bases short, with 21 bases between. Written as DNA, the CDR3 is TGTGCCAGCAGTGACGGGTCTTTAGCCCTAGAGTCTGGCTACACCTTC. This translates into CASSDGSLALESGYTF.

The rearrangement uses TRBV11-2 and TRBJ1-2; D remains ambiguous. The germline V gene has CDR1 SGHAT and CDR2 FQNNGV. V was shortened by 4 bases and J by 4 bases, with 10 bases between the two germline ends. This CDR3 has 13 amino acids. DNA of the CDR3: TGTGCCAGCAGCTCCACAAGAAGCTATGGCTACACCTTC. It codes for CASSSTRSYGYTF.